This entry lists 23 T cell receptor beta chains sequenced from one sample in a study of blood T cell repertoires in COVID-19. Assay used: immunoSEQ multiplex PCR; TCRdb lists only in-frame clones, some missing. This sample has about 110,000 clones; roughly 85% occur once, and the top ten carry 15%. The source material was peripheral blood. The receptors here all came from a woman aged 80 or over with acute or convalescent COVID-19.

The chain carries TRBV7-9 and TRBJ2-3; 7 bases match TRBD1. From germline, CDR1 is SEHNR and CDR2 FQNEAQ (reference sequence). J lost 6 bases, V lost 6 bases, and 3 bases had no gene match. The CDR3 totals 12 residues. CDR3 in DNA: TGTGCCAGCAGGGCGACAGGGGATACGCAGTATTTT. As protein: CASRATGDTQYF.

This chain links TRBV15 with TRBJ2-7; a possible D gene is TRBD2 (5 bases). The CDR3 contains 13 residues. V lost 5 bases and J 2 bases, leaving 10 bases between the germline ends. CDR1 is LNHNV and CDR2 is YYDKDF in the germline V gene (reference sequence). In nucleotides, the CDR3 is TGTGCCACCAGCTGGCGGGCCGCCTACGAGCAGTACTTC. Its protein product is CATSWRAAYEQYF.

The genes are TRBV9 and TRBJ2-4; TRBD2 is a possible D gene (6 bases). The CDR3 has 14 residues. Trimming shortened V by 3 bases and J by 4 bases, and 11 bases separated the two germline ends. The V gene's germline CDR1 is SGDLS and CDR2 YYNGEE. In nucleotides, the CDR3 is TGTGCCAGCAGCGCCGGGACTGTGAAAAACATTCAGTACTTC. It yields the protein CASSAGTVKNIQYF.

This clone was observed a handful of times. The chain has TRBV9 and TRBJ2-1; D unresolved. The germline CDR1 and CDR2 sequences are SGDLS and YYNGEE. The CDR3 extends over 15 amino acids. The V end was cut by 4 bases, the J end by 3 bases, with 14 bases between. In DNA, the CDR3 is TGTGCCAGCAGCCCTCGTTTGGGCCTCTACAATGAGCAGTTCTTC. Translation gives CASSPRLGLYNEQFF.

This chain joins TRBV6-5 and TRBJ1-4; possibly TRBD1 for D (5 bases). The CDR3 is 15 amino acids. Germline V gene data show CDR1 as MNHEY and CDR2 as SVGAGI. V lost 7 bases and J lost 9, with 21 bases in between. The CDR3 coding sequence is TGTGCCAGCATCGGAGGGGCCACGGGTCTGCAAAAACTGTTTTTT. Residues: CASIGGATGLQKLFF.

In DNA, the CDR3 is TGCGCCAGCAGCTTGGATGCGGTACAAGAGACCCAGTACTTC. Its protein product is CASSLDAVQETQYF. The V call is TRBV5-1, the J call TRBJ2-5, with unresolved D. Trimming removed 0 bases at V and 2 bases at J, with 8 bases between. There are 14 residues in the CDR3. The germline V gene encodes CDR1 SGHRS and CDR2 YFSETQ.

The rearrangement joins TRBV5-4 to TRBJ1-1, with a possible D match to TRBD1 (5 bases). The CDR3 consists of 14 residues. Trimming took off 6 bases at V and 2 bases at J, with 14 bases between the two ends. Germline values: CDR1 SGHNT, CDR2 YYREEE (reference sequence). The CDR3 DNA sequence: TGTGCCAGCACCACCCCCTGGGGCAACACTGAAGCTTTCTTT. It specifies CASTTPWGNTEAFF. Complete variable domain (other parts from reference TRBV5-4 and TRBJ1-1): ETGVTQSPTHLIKTRGQQVTLRCSSQSGHNTVSWYQQALGQGPQFIFQYYREEENGRGNFPPRFSGLQFPNYSSELNVNALELDDSALYLCASTTPWGNTEAFFGQGTRLTVV.

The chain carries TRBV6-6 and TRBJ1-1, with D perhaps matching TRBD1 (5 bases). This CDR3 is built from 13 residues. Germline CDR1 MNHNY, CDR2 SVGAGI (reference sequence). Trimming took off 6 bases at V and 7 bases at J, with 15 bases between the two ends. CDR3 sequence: CASRDLRGSEAFF. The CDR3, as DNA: TGTGCCAGCAGGGACCTAAGGGGAAGTGAAGCTTTCTTT.

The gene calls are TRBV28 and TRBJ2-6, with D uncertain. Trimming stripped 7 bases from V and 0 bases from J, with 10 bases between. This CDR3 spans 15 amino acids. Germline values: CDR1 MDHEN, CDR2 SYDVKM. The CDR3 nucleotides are TGTGCCAGCATGTCCCTGTACTCTGGGGCCAACGTCCTGACTTTC. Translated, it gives CASMSLYSGANVLTF. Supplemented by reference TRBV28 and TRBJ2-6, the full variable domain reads DVKVTQSSRYLVKRTGEKVFLECVQDMDHENMFWYRQDPGLGLRLIYFSYDVKMKEKGDIPEGYSVSREKKERFSLILESASTNQTSMYLCASMSLYSGANVLTFGAGSRLTVL.

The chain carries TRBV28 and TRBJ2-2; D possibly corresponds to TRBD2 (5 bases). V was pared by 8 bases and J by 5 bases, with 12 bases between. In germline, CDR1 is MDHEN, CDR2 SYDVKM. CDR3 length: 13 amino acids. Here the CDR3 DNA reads TGTGCCAGCGCAGATCTAGCAACCGGGGAGCTGTTTTTT. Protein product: CASADLATGELFF.

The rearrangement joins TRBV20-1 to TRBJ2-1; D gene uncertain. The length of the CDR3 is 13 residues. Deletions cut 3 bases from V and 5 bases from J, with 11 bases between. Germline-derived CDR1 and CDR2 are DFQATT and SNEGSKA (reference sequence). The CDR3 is CSASEDLNNEQFF. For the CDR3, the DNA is TGCAGTGCTAGTGAAGACTTGAACAATGAGCAGTTCTTC.

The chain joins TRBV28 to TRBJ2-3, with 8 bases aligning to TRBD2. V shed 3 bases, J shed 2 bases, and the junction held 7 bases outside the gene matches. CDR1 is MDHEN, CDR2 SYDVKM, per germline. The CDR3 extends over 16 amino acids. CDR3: CASSFGTRVSTDTQYF. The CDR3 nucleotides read TGTGCCAGCAGTTTTGGGACTAGAGTTTCCACAGATACGCAGTATTTT.

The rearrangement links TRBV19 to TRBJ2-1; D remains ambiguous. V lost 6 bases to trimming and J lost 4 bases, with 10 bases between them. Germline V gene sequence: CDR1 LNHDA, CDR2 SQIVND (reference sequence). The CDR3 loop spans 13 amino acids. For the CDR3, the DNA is TGTGCCAGTAGCCGCGGAAGTTACAATGAGCAGTTCTTC. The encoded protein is CASSRGSYNEQFF.

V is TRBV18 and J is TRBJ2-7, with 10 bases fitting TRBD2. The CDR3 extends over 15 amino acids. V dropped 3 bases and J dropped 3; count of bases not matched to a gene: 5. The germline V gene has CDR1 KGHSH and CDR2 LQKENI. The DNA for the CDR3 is TGTGCCAGCTCACCCGGGACTAGCGCGGGCTACGAGCAGTACTTC. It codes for CASSPGTSAGYEQYF.

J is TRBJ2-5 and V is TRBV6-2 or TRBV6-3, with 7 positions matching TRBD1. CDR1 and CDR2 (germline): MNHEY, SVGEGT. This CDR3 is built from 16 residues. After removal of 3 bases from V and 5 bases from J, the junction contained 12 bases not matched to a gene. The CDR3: CASSYGVTGLRETQYF. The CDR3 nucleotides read TGTGCCAGCAGTTATGGGGTGACAGGGCTAAGGGAGACCCAGTACTTC.

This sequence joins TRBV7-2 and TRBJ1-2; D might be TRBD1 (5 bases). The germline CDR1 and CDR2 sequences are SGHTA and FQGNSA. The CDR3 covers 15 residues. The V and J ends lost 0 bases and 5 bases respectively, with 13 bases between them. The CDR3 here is CASSLAGRGGYGYTF. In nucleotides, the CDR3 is TGTGCCAGCAGCTTAGCAGGCCGGGGGGGGTATGGCTACACCTTC.

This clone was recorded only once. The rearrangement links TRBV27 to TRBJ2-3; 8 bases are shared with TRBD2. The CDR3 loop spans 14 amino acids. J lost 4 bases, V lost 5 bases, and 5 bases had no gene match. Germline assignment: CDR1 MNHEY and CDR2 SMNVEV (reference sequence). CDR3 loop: CASSVRLASDTQYF. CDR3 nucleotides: TGTGCCAGCAGTGTACGACTAGCGTCAGATACGCAGTATTTT.

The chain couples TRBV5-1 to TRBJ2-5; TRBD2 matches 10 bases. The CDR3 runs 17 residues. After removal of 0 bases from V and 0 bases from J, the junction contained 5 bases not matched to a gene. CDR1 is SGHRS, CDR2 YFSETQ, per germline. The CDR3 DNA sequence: TGCGCCAGCAGCTTGGGGCTAGCGGGAGCGTACCAAGAGACCCAGTACTTC. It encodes CASSLGLAGAYQETQYF.

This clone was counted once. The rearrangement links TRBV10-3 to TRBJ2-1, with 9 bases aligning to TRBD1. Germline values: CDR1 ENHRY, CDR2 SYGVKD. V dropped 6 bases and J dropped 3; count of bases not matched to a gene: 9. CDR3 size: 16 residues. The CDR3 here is CAISRTGAPLYNEQFF. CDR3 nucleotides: TGTGCCATCAGCCGGACAGGGGCCCCCCTCTACAATGAGCAGTTCTTC.

As DNA, the CDR3 is TGTGCCAGCAGCTTAACCGGGACAGGCCAGTTCTTC. This gives the protein CASSLTGTGQFF. The J gene is TRBJ2-1, the V gene TRBV11-2; 8 bases line up with TRBD1. Per germline, CDR1 SGHAT and CDR2 FQNNGV. This CDR3 comprises 12 residues. V gave up 2 bases and J gave up 13 bases; unmatched junction bases: 4. Drawing the rest from reference TRBV11-2 and TRBJ2-1, the complete variable domain is EAGVAQSPRYKIIEKRQSVAFWCNPISGHATLYWYQQILGQGPKLLIQFQNNGVVDDSQLPKDRFSAERLKGVDSTLKIQPAKLEDSAVYLCASSLTGTGQFFGPGTRLTVL.

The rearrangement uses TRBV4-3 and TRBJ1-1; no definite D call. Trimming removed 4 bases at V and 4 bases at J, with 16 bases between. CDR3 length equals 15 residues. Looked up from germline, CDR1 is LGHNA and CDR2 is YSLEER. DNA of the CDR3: TGCGCCAGCAGCCGAGTTGCGGGCGCGGGCACTGAAGCTTTCTTT. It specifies CASSRVAGAGTEAFF.

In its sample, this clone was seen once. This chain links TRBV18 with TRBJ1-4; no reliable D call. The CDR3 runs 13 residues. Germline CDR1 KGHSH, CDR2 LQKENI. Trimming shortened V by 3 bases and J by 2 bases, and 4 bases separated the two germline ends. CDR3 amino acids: CASSPETNEKLFF. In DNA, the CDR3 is TGTGCCAGCTCACCCGAGACTAATGAAAAACTGTTTTTT.

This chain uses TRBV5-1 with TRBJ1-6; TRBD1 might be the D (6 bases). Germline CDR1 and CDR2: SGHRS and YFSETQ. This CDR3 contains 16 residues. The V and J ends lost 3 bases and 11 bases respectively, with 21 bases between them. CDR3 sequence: CASSYGQPNLGAPLHF. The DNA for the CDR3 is TGCGCCAGCAGCTACGGACAGCCCAACCTAGGGGCACCCCTCCACTTT.